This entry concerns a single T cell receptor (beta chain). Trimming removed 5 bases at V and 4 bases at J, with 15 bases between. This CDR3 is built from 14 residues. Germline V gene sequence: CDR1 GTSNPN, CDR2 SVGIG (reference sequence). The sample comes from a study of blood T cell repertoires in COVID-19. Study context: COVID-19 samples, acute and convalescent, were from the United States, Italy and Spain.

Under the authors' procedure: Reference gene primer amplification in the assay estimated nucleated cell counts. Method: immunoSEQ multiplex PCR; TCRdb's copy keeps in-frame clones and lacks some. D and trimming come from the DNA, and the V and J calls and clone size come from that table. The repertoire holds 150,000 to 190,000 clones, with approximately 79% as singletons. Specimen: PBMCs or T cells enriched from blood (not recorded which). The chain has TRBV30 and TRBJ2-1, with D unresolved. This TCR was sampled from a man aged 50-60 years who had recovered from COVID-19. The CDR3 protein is CAWLQRGPYNEQFF. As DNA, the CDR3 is TGTGCCTGGTTGCAGCGTGGCCCTTACAATGAGCAGTTCTTC.